This entry is about one T cell receptor beta chain. Antigen specificity is unknown. This sample stems from a study of a mutant IDH1 vaccine in newly diagnosed glioma. On the study more broadly: Earlier care involved radiotherapy, temozolomide, or both, and the majority received both.

Profiled with immunoSEQ multiplex PCR; TCRdb holds only in-frame clones, not every one. The sample has roughly 50,000 clones, approximately 80% seen once. The time point: week 35, safety follow-up. Doses consisted of 300 ug of mutant IDH1 20-mer peptide each, paired with topical imiquimod. General study findings and limits: In around 93% of patients, immune responses induced by the vaccine occurred.

CDR1 is SQVTM and CDR2 is ANQGSEA in the germline V gene. V lost 2 bases and J lost 1, with 19 bases in between. This CDR3 is built from 17 residues. The chain recombines TRBV29-1 with TRBJ2-3; perhaps TRBD2 as D (6 bases). This TCR was sampled from a woman aged 18-29 years with glioma. The starting material was PBMCs, obtained from a glioma patient whose treatment included an IDH1 peptide vaccine. DNA for the CDR3: TGCAGCGTTGAATTTTCTGCGCGGGGAGGTGGCACAGATACGCAGTATTTT. Protein: CSVEFSARGGGTDTQYF.